The sequence of this T cell receptor (beta chain) was determined in a study of blood T cells in healthy people across ages. Study-wide points: More naive CD4+ cells and higher diversity were found in long-lived than in aged donors.

The second PCR ran about 6 to 12 cycles with a sample-barcoded 5' primer and J-beta primers. Each cDNA molecule received a tag from a template-switch adaptor that had 12 random nucleotides. TCRdb reprocessed the 5' RACE reads via MiXCR and lists one record per CDR3 protein. The sample includes 1.5 million to 2 million distinct CDR3 sequences, roughly 28% of them seen just once. There are many counts of this clonotype. Its antigen is still unknown. CDR3 size: 15 residues. Germline V lookup: CDR1 DFQATT, CDR2 SNEGSKA (reference sequence). V was cut by 0 bases and J by 0 bases, with 12 bases left in between.

Sequenced sample: blood. This TCR was sampled from a woman aged 25 to 39 in good health. The V gene is TRBV20-1, the J gene TRBJ2-7, with D perhaps matching TRBD2 (5 bases). CDR3 nucleotides: TGCAGTGCTAGAGATACGGGAAGAAGCTCCTACGAGCAGTACTTC. It is translated as CSARDTGRSSYEQYF.